The 8 T cell receptor beta chains in this list originate from one sample, sequenced in a study of T cells in Graves' hyperthyroidism and ophthalmopathy. The CDR3 regions of TCR beta were amplified from RNA transcripts. Carried out on the TCR CDR3, a first-round RT-PCR used the HTBI primer set. TCRdb re-derived calls from the multiplex PCR reads in MiXCR, one entry per CDR3 protein. The sample includes about 59,000 distinct CDR3 sequences, around 53% of them seen just once. Sequenced input: blood. The source of these receptors is a woman in her sixties with Graves' ophthalmopathy.

The genes are TRBV7-6 and TRBJ2-5; D unresolved. With 1 base removed from V and 9 bases from J, the gap between germline ends came to 12 bases. Germline assignment: CDR1 SGHVS and CDR2 FNYEAQ. The CDR3 runs to 13 residues. The CDR3 DNA reads as TGTGCCAGCAGCTTAGTGGCAGATCAGCCCCAGTACTTC. Amino acids: CASSLVADQPQYF.

This clonotype is a singleton in its sample. The J gene is TRBJ2-7, the V gene TRBV5-6; D is ambiguous. CDR1 and CDR2 (germline): SGHDT, YYEEEE. V was clipped by 4 bases and J by 1 base, with 9 bases between them. This CDR3 has 13 residues. The CDR3 here is CASSQLGSYEQYF. DNA for the CDR3: TGTGCCAGCAGCCAGTTGGGGTCCTACGAGCAGTACTTC.

This clonotype has at least ten counts. This chain joins TRBV7-9 and TRBJ2-1, with 8 bases fitting TRBD2. V was clipped by 5 bases and J by 4 bases; unmatched bases: 10. The V gene's germline CDR1 is SEHNR and CDR2 FQNEAQ (reference sequence). The CDR3 has 16 residues. This chain's CDR3 is CASSHSERESYNEQFF. The CDR3 DNA follows: TGTGCCAGCAGCCACTCGGAGCGGGAGTCTTACAATGAGCAGTTCTTC.

This clonotype has a count of ten or more. The V and J genes are TRBV20-1 and TRBJ2-7; TRBD2 matches at 15 bases. The CDR3 has 17 amino acids. The V gene's germline CDR1 is DFQATT and CDR2 SNEGSKA (reference sequence). J was trimmed by 3 bases and V by 1 base; bases with no gene match: 7. DNA for the CDR3: TGCAGTGCTAGAGCCCCCTTGGGACTAGCGGGAGGCTACGAGCAGTACTTC. It codes for CSARAPLGLAGGYEQYF.

This clonotype showed up many times. The chain combines TRBV12-3 or TRBV12-4 with TRBJ1-1; D not certain. The V end lost 5 bases, the J end lost 2 bases, and 9 bases lay between the germline ends. The CDR3 contains 13 residues. CDR3 region: CASSMWGNTEAFF. DNA for the CDR3: TGTGCCAGCAGTATGTGGGGAAACACTGAAGCTTTCTTT.

This clonotype was seen a single time. The rearrangement uses TRBV29-1 and TRBJ2-7; maybe TRBD2 (5 bases). Germline-derived CDR1 and CDR2 are SQVTM and ANQGSEA. CDR3 length: 10 amino acids. Trimming stripped 6 bases from V and 2 bases from J, with 5 bases between. This chain's CDR3 is CSVGAYEQYF. In DNA form, the CDR3 reads TGCAGCGTCGGGGCCTACGAGCAGTACTTC.

In its sample, this clonotype was seen many times. This rearrangement joins TRBV27 to TRBJ2-4; 8 nucleotides align to TRBD1. The trim removed 6 bases at V and 7 bases at J, leaving 8 bases unmatched. The CDR3 is 14 residues long. Germline assignment: CDR1 MNHEY and CDR2 SMNVEV (reference sequence). The CDR3: CASSLTGAGNIQYF. The CDR3 coding sequence is TGTGCCAGCAGCTTGACAGGGGCGGGGAACATTCAGTACTTC.

V usage is TRBV9 and J usage is TRBJ2-6; 9 bases agree with TRBD1. V shed 4 bases and J 8 bases; nucleotides not matched to a gene: 10. The CDR3 spans 16 residues. Germline V gene data show CDR1 as SGDLS and CDR2 as YYNGEE. CDR3 residues: CASSLGGQGGTNVLTF. In nucleotides, the CDR3 is TGTGCCAGCAGCCTAGGGGGACAGGGAGGGACCAACGTCCTGACTTTC.